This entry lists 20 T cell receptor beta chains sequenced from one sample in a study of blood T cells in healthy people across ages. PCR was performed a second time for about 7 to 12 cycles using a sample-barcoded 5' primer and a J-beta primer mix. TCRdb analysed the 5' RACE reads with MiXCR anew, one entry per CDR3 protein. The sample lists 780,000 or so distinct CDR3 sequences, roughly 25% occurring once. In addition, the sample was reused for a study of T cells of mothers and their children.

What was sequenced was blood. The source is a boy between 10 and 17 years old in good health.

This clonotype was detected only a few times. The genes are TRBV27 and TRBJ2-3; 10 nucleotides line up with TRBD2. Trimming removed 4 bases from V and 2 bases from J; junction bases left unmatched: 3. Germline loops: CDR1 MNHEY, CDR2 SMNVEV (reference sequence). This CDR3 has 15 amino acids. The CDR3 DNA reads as TGTGCCAGCAGTTACACTAGCGGGGACACAGATACGCAGTATTTT. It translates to CASSYTSGDTDTQYF.

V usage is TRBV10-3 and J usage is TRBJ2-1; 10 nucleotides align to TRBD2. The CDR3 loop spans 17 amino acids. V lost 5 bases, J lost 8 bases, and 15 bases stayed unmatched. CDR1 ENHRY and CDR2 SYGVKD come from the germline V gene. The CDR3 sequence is CAISIPRAGGPSDEQFF. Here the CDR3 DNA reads TGTGCCATCAGTATCCCCAGAGCGGGAGGGCCGTCTGATGAGCAGTTCTTC.

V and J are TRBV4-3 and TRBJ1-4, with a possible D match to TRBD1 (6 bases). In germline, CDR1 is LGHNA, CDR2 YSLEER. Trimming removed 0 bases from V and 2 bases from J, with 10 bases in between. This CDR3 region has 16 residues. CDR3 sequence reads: CASSQERGATNEKLFF. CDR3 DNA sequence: TGCGCCAGCAGCCAAGAACGGGGGGCGACTAATGAAAAACTGTTTTTT.

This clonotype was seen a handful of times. The CDR3 spells CSARVGRQTVYNEQFF. Written as DNA, the CDR3 is TGCAGTGCTAGAGTGGGAAGACAGACCGTCTACAATGAGCAGTTCTTC. V gene TRBV20-1 combines with J gene TRBJ2-1; tentatively, D is TRBD1 (5 bases). CDR3 length: 16 amino acids. Trimming cost V 1 base and J 3 bases, with 16 bases left between them. CDR1 DFQATT and CDR2 SNEGSKA come from the germline V gene (reference sequence).

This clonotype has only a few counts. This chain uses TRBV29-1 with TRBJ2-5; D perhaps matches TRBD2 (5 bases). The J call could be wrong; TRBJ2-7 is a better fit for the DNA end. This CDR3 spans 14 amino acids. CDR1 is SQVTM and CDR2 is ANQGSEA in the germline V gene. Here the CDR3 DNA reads TGCAGCGTTGACACAGCAGAGGGATCCTACGAGCAGTACTTC. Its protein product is CSVDTAEGSYEQYF.

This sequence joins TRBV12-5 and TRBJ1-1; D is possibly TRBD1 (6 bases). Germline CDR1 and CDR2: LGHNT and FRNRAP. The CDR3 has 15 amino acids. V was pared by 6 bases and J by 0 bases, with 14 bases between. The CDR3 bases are TGTGCTAGTGGCCTAGACGGACAGTTGAACACTGAAGCTTTCTTT. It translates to CASGLDGQLNTEAFF.

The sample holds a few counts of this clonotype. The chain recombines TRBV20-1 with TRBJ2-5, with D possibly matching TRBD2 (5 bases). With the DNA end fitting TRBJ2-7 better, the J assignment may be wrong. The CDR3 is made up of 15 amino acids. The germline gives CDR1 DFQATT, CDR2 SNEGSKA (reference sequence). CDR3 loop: CSAAPPGEIGNEQYF. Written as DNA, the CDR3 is TGCAGTGCAGCACCACCCGGGGAAATTGGTAACGAGCAGTACTTC.

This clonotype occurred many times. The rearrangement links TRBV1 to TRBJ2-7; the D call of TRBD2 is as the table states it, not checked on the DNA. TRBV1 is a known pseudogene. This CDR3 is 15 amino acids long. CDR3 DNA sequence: TGCACCAGCAGCCAAACTAGCGGGGGGATCTACGAGCAGTACTTC. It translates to CTSSQTSGGIYEQYF.

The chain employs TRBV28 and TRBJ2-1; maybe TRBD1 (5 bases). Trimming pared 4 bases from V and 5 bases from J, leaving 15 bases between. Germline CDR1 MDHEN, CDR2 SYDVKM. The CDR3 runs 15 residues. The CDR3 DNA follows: TGTGCCAGCAGTTCTAAGGGGCAGGATCACAATGAGCAGTTCTTC. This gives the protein CASSSKGQDHNEQFF.

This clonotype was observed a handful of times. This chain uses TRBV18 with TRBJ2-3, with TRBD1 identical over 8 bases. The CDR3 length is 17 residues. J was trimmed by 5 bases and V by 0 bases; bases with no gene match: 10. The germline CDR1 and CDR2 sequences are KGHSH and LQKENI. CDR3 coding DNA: TGTGCCAGCTCACCACCTTCTTTAGGACAGGGAATAGATACGCAGTATTTT. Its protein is CASSPPSLGQGIDTQYF.

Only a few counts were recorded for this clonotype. CDR3 amino acids: CASSPLNIQYF. CDR3 in DNA: TGTGCCAGCAGCCCCCTAAACATTCAGTACTTC. This chain joins TRBV7-9 and TRBJ2-4, with D unresolved. This CDR3 contains 11 residues. Trimming shortened V by 5 bases and J by 6 bases, and 5 bases separated the two germline ends. Germline V gene data show CDR1 as SEHNR and CDR2 as FQNEAQ (reference sequence). The complete variable domain, with remaining parts taken from reference TRBV7-9 and TRBJ2-4, reads DTGVSQNPRHKITKRGQNVTFRCDPISEHNRLYWYRQTLGQGPEFLTYFQNEAQLEKSRLLSDRFSAERPKGSFSTLEIQRTEQGDSAMYLCASSPLNIQYFGAGTRLSVL.

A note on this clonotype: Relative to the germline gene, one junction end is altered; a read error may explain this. The CDR3 protein is CSARIGAGNTEAFF. The CDR3 nucleotides are TGCAGTGCTAGAATCGGGGCGGGGAACACTGAAGCTTTCTTC. V gene TRBV20-1 combines with J gene TRBJ1-1, with a possible D match to TRBD1 (5 bases). Per the germline V gene, CDR1 is DFQATT and CDR2 is SNEGSKA (reference sequence). The CDR3 runs 14 residues.

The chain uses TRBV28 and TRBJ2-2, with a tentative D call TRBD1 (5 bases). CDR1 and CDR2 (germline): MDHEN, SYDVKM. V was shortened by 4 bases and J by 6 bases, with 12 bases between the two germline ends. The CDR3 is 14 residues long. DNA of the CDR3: TGTGCCAGCAGTTACACCCAGGGCCCCGGGGAGCTGTTTTTT. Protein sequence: CASSYTQGPGELFF.

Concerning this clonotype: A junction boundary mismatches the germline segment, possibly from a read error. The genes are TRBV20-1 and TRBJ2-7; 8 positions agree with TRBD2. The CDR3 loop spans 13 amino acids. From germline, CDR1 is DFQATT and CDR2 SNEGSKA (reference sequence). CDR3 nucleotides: TGCAGTGCTAGAGGACCGACGCGGGGGGAGCAGTGCTTC. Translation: CSARGPTRGEQCF.

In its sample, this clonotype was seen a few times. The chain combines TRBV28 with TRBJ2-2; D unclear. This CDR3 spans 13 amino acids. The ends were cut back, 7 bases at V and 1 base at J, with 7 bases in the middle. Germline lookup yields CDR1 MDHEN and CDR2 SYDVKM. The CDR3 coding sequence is TGTGCCAGCATACTTAAGAACACCGGGGAGCTGTTTTTT. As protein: CASILKNTGELFF.

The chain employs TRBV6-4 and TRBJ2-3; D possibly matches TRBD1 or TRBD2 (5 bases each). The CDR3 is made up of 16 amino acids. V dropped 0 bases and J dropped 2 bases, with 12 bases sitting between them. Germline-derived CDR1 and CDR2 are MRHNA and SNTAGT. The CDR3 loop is CASSDSSGRHTDTQYF. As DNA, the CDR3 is TGTGCCAGCAGTGACTCGTCGGGACGGCACACAGATACGCAGTATTTT.

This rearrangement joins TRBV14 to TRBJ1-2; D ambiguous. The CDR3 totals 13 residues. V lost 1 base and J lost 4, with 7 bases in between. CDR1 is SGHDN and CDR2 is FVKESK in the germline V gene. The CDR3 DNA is TGTGCCAGCAGCCAAGCAACATCCTATGGCTACACCTTC. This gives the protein CASSQATSYGYTF.

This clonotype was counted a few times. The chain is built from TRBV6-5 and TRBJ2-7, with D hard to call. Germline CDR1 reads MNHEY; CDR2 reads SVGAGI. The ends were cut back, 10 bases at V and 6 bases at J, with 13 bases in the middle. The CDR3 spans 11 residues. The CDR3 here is CATNSLAEQYF. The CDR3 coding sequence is TGTGCCACTAACTCGCTGGCCGAGCAGTACTTC.

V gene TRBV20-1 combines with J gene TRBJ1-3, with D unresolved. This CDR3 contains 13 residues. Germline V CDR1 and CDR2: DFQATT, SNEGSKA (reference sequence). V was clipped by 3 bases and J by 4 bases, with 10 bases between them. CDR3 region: CSARGFLGNTIYF. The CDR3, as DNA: TGCAGTGCTAGGGGGTTCCTGGGAAACACCATATATTTT.

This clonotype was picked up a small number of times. The CDR3 DNA reads as TGTGCCAGCAGCCCGCGGGGGTTGGAGACCCAGTACTTC. This translates into CASSPRGLETQYF. The V and J genes are TRBV7-3 and TRBJ2-1; 7 bases match TRBD2. The J call could be wrong; TRBJ2-5 is a better fit for the DNA end. Germline V gene sequence: CDR1 SGHTA, CDR2 FQGTGA. The CDR3 is 13 amino acids.